Below, 8 T cell receptor beta chains from the same sample are listed, as sequenced in a study of T-cell memory formation after mild COVID-19. One entry per CDR3 protein, called by TCRdb with MiXCR from the 5' RACE reads. The sample lists 170,000 or so distinct CDR3 sequences; roughly 31% were seen once. What was sequenced was PBMCs or a T cell subset sorted from them (not recorded which). These receptor sequences come from an adult woman who had mild COVID-19 (a few samples of this study predate the infection). Cell type and time point are not known.

At least ten counts were recorded for this clonotype. This chain connects TRBV29-1 to TRBJ2-7; D ambiguous. CDR1 is SQVTM, CDR2 ANQGSEA, per germline. V dropped 1 base and J dropped 0 bases, with 4 bases sitting between them. The CDR3 spans 12 residues. The CDR3 nucleotides are TGCAGCGTTGAAGGGACCTCCTACGAGCAGTACTTC. This codes for CSVEGTSYEQYF.

This clonotype has more than one count but fewer than ten. A read error may produce the germline difference seen at one junction end. CDR3 sequence reads: CAGRRSGANVLTF. The CDR3 nucleotides read TGTGCCGGCAGGAGGTCTGGGGCCAACGTCCTGACTTTC. The chain has TRBV12-3 or TRBV12-4 and TRBJ2-6; a possible D gene is TRBD2 (5 bases). The CDR3 is 13 residues long.

This clonotype occurred a few times. The chain carries TRBV7-2 and TRBJ2-7; unclear D gene. Germline CDR1 reads SGHTA; CDR2 reads FQGNSA. The CDR3 extends over 12 amino acids. With 5 bases removed from V and 6 bases from J, the gap between germline ends came to 11 bases. This CDR3 reads CASSTTRGEQYF. As DNA, the CDR3 is TGTGCCAGCAGCACTACCAGAGGCGAGCAGTACTTC.

Relative to its sample, this clonotype is medium-sized (0.01 to 0.1%). The chain has TRBV4-3 and TRBJ2-7; D not certain. Germline V lookup: CDR1 LGHNA, CDR2 YSLEER. V was shortened by 1 base and J by 0 bases, with 10 bases between the two germline ends. This CDR3 region has 15 residues. CDR3 residues: CASSQVADFSYEQYF. The DNA for the CDR3 is TGCGCCAGCAGCCAAGTTGCGGATTTCTCCTACGAGCAGTACTTC.

This chain joins TRBV19 and TRBJ1-4; D call uncertain. The CDR3 covers 15 residues. Germline lookup yields CDR1 LNHDA and CDR2 SQIVND (reference sequence). V lost 1 base, J lost 5 bases, and 11 bases lay in between. The CDR3 nucleotides are TGTGCCAGTAGTATAGTCGGAGGGATGAATGAAAAACTGTTTTTT. It translates to CASSIVGGMNEKLFF.

V usage is TRBV12-3 or TRBV12-4 and J usage is TRBJ2-3; 16 positions match TRBD2. Trimming removed 3 bases from V and 0 bases from J; junction bases left unmatched: 0. CDR3 length: 17 residues. In DNA, the CDR3 is TGTGCCAGCAGTTTGGGACTAGCGGGGGGGAGCACAGATACGCAGTATTTT. Translation gives CASSLGLAGGSTDTQYF.

The chain links TRBV10-3 to TRBJ2-3; no clear D. CDR1 and CDR2 (germline): ENHRY, SYGVKD. Trimming left V 6 bases short and J 0 bases short, with 10 bases between. The CDR3 has 14 amino acids. CDR3 in DNA: TGTGCCATCAGGGCGCCCGCTAGCACAGATACGCAGTATTTT. The encoded protein is CAIRAPASTDTQYF.

The chain carries TRBV4-1 and TRBJ2-7; 7 nucleotides align to TRBD2. Germline-derived CDR1 and CDR2 are MGHRA and YSYEKL. V gave up 0 bases and J gave up 0 bases; unmatched junction bases: 5. CDR3 length equals 16 residues. CDR3 nucleotides: TGCGCCAGCAGCCAAGATAGCGGGTCGAGCTCCTACGAGCAGTACTTC. It yields the protein CASSQDSGSSSYEQYF.